This T cell receptor beta chain was profiled in a study of T cell repertoires in cytomegalovirus infection. Across the study: Researchers turned to recently identified HLA-C-restricted CMV epitopes as well as well-studied HLA-B-restricted ones. Signatures in public TCR beta sequences pointed to both CMV infection and matching HLA type.

The CDR3 extends over 16 amino acids. Germline-derived CDR1 and CDR2 are KGHSH and LQKENI. V lost 3 bases and J lost 0, with 12 bases in between. As regards this clonotype: Its antigen is currently unknown.

TCRdb re-derived calls from the reads in MiXCR, one entry per CDR3 protein. This table has 100,000 to 150,000 distinct CDR3 sequences, about 32% appearing once. This specimen was CD8+ T cells from cultured PBMCs, taken from culture after CMV antigen stimulation. This TCR derives from a human donor in good health (CMV status not recorded). Some clones in this sample may be carry-over from other donors' samples. The V call is TRBV18, the J call TRBJ1-3; no clear D gene. This CDR3 is CASSPRTAGSGNTIYF. The DNA for the CDR3 is TGTGCCAGCTCACCTCGGACTGCGGGCTCTGGAAACACCATATATTTT.